This T cell receptor beta chain was identified in a study of cytomegalovirus exposure and HLA in healthy donors. Notes on the study in general: Other equally common chains were less clonally expanded than HLA-associated TCR beta chains, a later analysis showed. Within a later analysis, the majority of CMV-associated TCR beta chains appeared HLA-restricted. Analysis performed later found more than 15,000 TCR beta sequences associated with HLA alleles at 0.05 false discovery rate.

The PCR ran on 60 Vbeta and 13 Jbeta primers. Here immunoSEQ multiplex PCR was the method, and the copy in TCRdb shows in-frame clones only, minus some. The sample holds 80,000 to 100,000 clones, around 72% seen once. With 3 bases removed from V and 0 bases from J, the gap between germline ends came to 12 bases. Germline CDR1 and CDR2: SGHNT and YENEEA. The CDR3 covers 17 residues. This clone was seen only once. Its antigen is unidentified. The donors (healthy individuals) were bone marrow donors. Sequencing was done on a sample of PBMCs. This chain connects TRBV11-3 to TRBJ1-6, with D hard to call. The clonotype was recovered from a man aged 18-30 years in good health and CMV-seropositive. The CDR3 is CASSFEDGNSYNSPLHF. The CDR3 nucleotides read TGTGCCAGCAGCTTCGAGGACGGGAACTCCTATAATTCACCCCTCCACTTT.